This TCR beta chain derives from a study of identical twins. Unmatched junction bases numbered 9, after V lost 5 bases and J lost 2 bases. The germline gives CDR1 SGHRS, CDR2 YFSETQ. CDR3 length: 18 residues. Regarding this clonotype: Its antigen is not identified.

Each CDR3 protein is one row after TCRdb ran MiXCR on the 5' RACE reads. The sample holds about 550,000 distinct CDR3 sequences, 20% to 25% seen once. Broader study findings: Possibly, invariant MAIT and iNKT cells partly confounded zero-insertion analyses.

A further study also used this sample, focusing on yellow fever vaccine responses in identical twins.

This chain links TRBV5-1 with TRBJ2-1; 14 bases agree with TRBD2. Material: CD4+ T cells sorted from blood. This receptor was taken from a woman aged 18-30 years in good health. DNA of the CDR3: TGCGCCAGCAGACACGAGGGACTAGCGGGAGCGGCCTACAATGAGCAGTTCTTC. Translating it yields CASRHEGLAGAAYNEQFF.